The 21 T cell receptor beta chains in this list originate from one sample, sequenced in a study of CD8 T cells in Susac syndrome. Roughly 0.45 to 1 ug RNA was reverse transcribed with random hexamers. Each CDR3 protein gets one entry after TCRdb re-called the immunoSEQ multiplex PCR reads with MiXCR. The repertoire holds about 94,000 distinct CDR3 sequences, with about 95% as singletons. The sequencing input was CD4+ T cells from PBMCs. The receptors here all came from a human donor with Susac syndrome.

The chain uses TRBV7-7 and TRBJ2-3; D is perhaps TRBD1 (5 bases). Trimming took 0 bases from V and 1 from J, leaving 5 bases between them. Germline V gives CDR1 SSHAT, CDR2 FNYEAQ (reference sequence). This CDR3 contains 14 residues. The CDR3 loop is CASSLAQGTDTQYF. The CDR3 DNA is TGTGCCAGCAGCTTAGCACAGGGCACAGATACGCAGTATTTT.

This clonotype occurred once. The chain uses TRBV20-1 and TRBJ2-1, with a tentative D call TRBD1 (6 bases). The ends were cut back, 8 bases at V and 4 bases at J, with 15 bases in the middle. The V gene's germline CDR1 is DFQATT and CDR2 SNEGSKA (reference sequence). The CDR3 runs to 13 residues. The CDR3 coding sequence is TGCAGTACCCCCAGGGGTGGGTACAATGAGCAGTTCTTC. This sequence encodes CSTPRGGYNEQFF.

This clonotype was counted a single time. The V gene is TRBV28, the J gene TRBJ1-2; no definite D call. The CDR3 covers 12 residues. V was trimmed by 5 bases and J by 4 bases, leaving 8 bases between them. The germline V gene has CDR1 MDHEN and CDR2 SYDVKM. Written as DNA, the CDR3 is TGTGCCAGCAGTCCCCCCGTCTATGGCTACACCTTC. Translating it yields CASSPPVYGYTF.

This chain links TRBV18 with TRBJ2-7; the D is unclear. The CDR3 extends over 14 amino acids. Germline V lookup: CDR1 KGHSH, CDR2 LQKENI. The V end was cut by 3 bases, the J end by 11 bases, with 20 bases between. CDR3 coding DNA: TGTGCCAGCTCACCGGGCCGAACTCCTACGATAGAGTACTTC. Translated: CASSPGRTPTIEYF.

This chain connects TRBV25-1 to TRBJ2-1; D is unclear. Germline CDR1 is MGHDK and CDR2 is SYGVNS. This CDR3 region has 13 residues. Trimming took 3 bases from V and 8 from J, leaving 11 bases between them. CDR3 sequence reads: CASSDFLLDEQFF. The DNA for the CDR3 is TGTGCCAGCAGTGACTTTCTTCTGGATGAGCAGTTCTTC. Full variable domain (rest looked up from reference TRBV25-1 and TRBJ2-1): EADIYQTPRYLVIGTGKKITLECSQTMGHDKMYWYQQDPGMELHLIHYSYGVNSTEKGDLSSESTVSRIRTEHFPLTLESARPSHTSQYLCASSDFLLDEQFFGPGTRLTVL.

This rearrangement joins TRBV5-1 to TRBJ2-1, with TRBD1 identical over 7 bases. Unmatched junction bases numbered 7, after V lost 4 bases and J lost 6 bases. Looked up from germline, CDR1 is SGHRS and CDR2 is YFSETQ. The CDR3 sequence is 14 residues long. This chain's CDR3 is CASSPRDRTNEQFF. CDR3 bases: TGCGCCAGCAGCCCCCGGGACAGAACCAATGAGCAGTTCTTC.

The chain uses TRBV28 and TRBJ2-3; 7 bases align to TRBD1. The CDR3 has 15 residues. The V segment lost 4 bases and the J segment 1 base; nucleotides outside the gene matches: 5. Germline lookup yields CDR1 MDHEN and CDR2 SYDVKM. As DNA, the CDR3 is TGTGCCAGCAGTTCACACGGACAGGGCACAGATACGCAGTATTTT. Translating gives CASSSHGQGTDTQYF.

This sequence joins TRBV7-7 and TRBJ2-2, with D tentatively TRBD2 (5 bases). CDR3 length equals 14 residues. Looked up from germline, CDR1 is SSHAT and CDR2 is FNYEAQ (reference sequence). The CDR3 nucleotides read TGTGCTACCCGGAGAGGGATGAACACCGGGGAGCTGTTTTTT. Encoded protein: CATRRGMNTGELFF.

The chain uses TRBV30 and TRBJ1-6; D is unclear. Germline assignment: CDR1 GTSNPN and CDR2 SVGIG (reference sequence). The CDR3 extends over 13 amino acids. The V and J ends lost 5 bases and 7 bases respectively, with 12 bases between them. The CDR3 loop is CAWSLTENSPLHF. The DNA of the CDR3 is TGTGCCTGGTCCCTCACGGAAAATTCACCCCTCCACTTT.

The J gene is TRBJ2-3, the V gene TRBV30; no clear D gene. The CDR3 covers 14 residues. Germline V gives CDR1 GTSNPN, CDR2 SVGIG (reference sequence). Trimming removed 2 bases from V and 1 base from J, with 10 bases in between. The CDR3 loop reads CAWSQDLGTDTQYF. Written as DNA, the CDR3 is TGTGCCTGGAGTCAGGATTTGGGCACAGATACGCAGTATTTT.

This clonotype was seen just once. V is TRBV25-1 and J is TRBJ1-1; 11 bases align to TRBD1. Trimming at V came to 5 bases and at J to 0 bases, leaving 5 bases not matched to a gene. Germline values: CDR1 MGHDK, CDR2 SYGVNS. CDR3 length: 16 residues. The CDR3 loop is CASSLGTGGMNTEAFF. CDR3 DNA: TGTGCCAGCAGTCTCGGGACAGGGGGGATGAACACTGAAGCTTTCTTT.

The chain links TRBV20-1 to TRBJ2-1; TRBD2 matches at 12 bases. CDR3 length: 16 amino acids. Germline V gene lookup returns CDR1 DFQATT and CDR2 SNEGSKA (reference sequence). V lost 3 bases to trimming and J lost 8 bases; unmatched junction nucleotides: 11. The CDR3 sequence: CSASPITSGGLDEQFF. CDR3 bases: TGCAGTGCTAGCCCGATAACTAGCGGGGGGCTCGATGAGCAGTTCTTC.

This clonotype has more than one count but fewer than ten. V gene TRBV20-1 combines with J gene TRBJ2-7; 11 bases line up with TRBD2. J was trimmed by 1 base and V by 5 bases; bases with no gene match: 4. Germline V lookup: CDR1 DFQATT, CDR2 SNEGSKA (reference sequence). The CDR3 runs 14 residues. CDR3 DNA: TGCAGTGCTCGTACTAGCGGGGGTTCCTACGAGCAGTACTTC. Translated, it gives CSARTSGGSYEQYF.

V and J are TRBV28 and TRBJ2-7; D not certain. This CDR3 is built from 13 residues. Germline V gene sequence: CDR1 MDHEN, CDR2 SYDVKM. Trimming cost V 2 bases and J 5 bases, with 10 bases left between them. CDR3 sequence (DNA): TGTGCCAGCAGTTTAGTGTCCCGGAACGAGCAGTACTTC. It encodes CASSLVSRNEQYF. Full variable domain (rest looked up from reference TRBV28 and TRBJ2-7): DVKVTQSSRYLVKRTGEKVFLECVQDMDHENMFWYRQDPGLGLRLIYFSYDVKMKEKGDIPEGYSVSREKKERFSLILESASTNQTSMYLCASSLVSRNEQYFGPGTRLTVT.

V gene TRBV15 combines with J gene TRBJ1-4; the D gene is possibly TRBD1 (5 bases). V dropped 2 bases and J dropped 10 bases, with 20 bases sitting between them. The CDR3 has 16 amino acids. Germline assignment: CDR1 LNHNV and CDR2 YYDKDF (reference sequence). The CDR3 sequence is CATSRRQGQGTGKLFF. The CDR3 coding sequence is TGTGCCACCAGCAGACGGCAAGGGCAGGGAACCGGAAAACTGTTTTTT.

This chain connects TRBV7-9 to TRBJ1-3; maybe TRBD1 (5 bases). The CDR3 contains 11 residues. Germline CDR1 reads SEHNR; CDR2 reads FQNEAQ (reference sequence). Trimming removed 6 bases at V and 9 bases at J, with 9 bases between. In DNA form, the CDR3 reads TGTGCCAGCAGAGGACAAGGCACCATATATTTT. It translates to CASRGQGTIYF.

The rearrangement uses TRBV11-2 and TRBJ2-1; 9 nucleotides agree with TRBD2. Trimming cost V 4 bases and J 5 bases; bases outside gene matches: 6. The length of the CDR3 is 15 residues. Germline lookup yields CDR1 SGHAT and CDR2 FQNNGV. CDR3 sequence: CASSYLRGGDNEQFF. In DNA form, the CDR3 reads TGTGCCAGCAGCTACCTACGCGGGGGGGACAATGAGCAGTTCTTC.

This rearrangement joins TRBV4-1 to TRBJ2-7, with 13 nucleotides matching TRBD2. This CDR3 contains 15 residues. The V and J ends lost 5 bases and 2 bases, in that order; junction bases with no gene match: 3. Germline CDR1 and CDR2: MGHRA and YSYEKL. CDR3 in DNA: TGCGCCAGCAGCGGGACTAGCGGGGCTCCCTACGAGCAGTACTTC. This translates into CASSGTSGAPYEQYF.

The V and J genes are TRBV5-4 and TRBJ2-5; 12 nucleotides line up with TRBD1. J gave up 5 bases and V 2 bases, and 7 bases lay outside the gene matches. Germline V lookup: CDR1 SGHNT, CDR2 YYREEE (reference sequence). The CDR3 has 16 amino acids. This CDR3 reads CASSFPGQGAVETQYF. Here the CDR3 DNA reads TGTGCCAGCAGCTTTCCGGGACAGGGGGCCGTGGAGACCCAGTACTTC.

The V call is TRBV30, the J call TRBJ1-1; D unclear. CDR3 size: 14 residues. V gave up 0 bases and J gave up 3 bases, with 11 bases separating them. Germline assignment: CDR1 GTSNPN and CDR2 SVGIG (reference sequence). The CDR3 spells CAWSVMQVDTEAFF. Here the CDR3 DNA reads TGTGCCTGGAGTGTAATGCAGGTGGACACTGAAGCTTTCTTT.

This chain links TRBV9 with TRBJ2-3; D gene uncertain. Trimming pared 0 bases from V and 2 bases from J, leaving 7 bases between. CDR1 SGDLS and CDR2 YYNGEE come from the germline V gene. This CDR3 region has 14 residues. The CDR3 DNA reads as TGTGCCAGCAGCGTAGAACTGTTCACAGATACGCAGTATTTT. The encoded protein is CASSVELFTDTQYF.